The 7 T cell receptor beta chains presented below share a single source sample, sequenced in a study of T cell repertoires in cytomegalovirus infection. A single record per CDR3 protein comes from TCRdb applying MiXCR to the reads. The sample includes fewer than 200,000 distinct CDR3 sequences, approximately 19% of them seen just once. The specimen was PBMCs. These receptors originate from a human donor in good health (CMV status not recorded). Some clones in this sample may be carry-over from other donors' samples.

This clonotype has just a few counts. The J gene is TRBJ1-1, the V gene TRBV20-1; D is unclear. CDR1 is DFQATT, CDR2 SNEGSKA, per germline (reference sequence). Trimming stripped 6 bases from V and 5 bases from J, with 19 bases between. The CDR3 is 14 residues long. The CDR3 coding sequence is TGCAGTGCCAAAAGTGGGGTGTTGGTTACTGAAGCTTTCTTT. Amino acid sequence: CSAKSGVLVTEAFF.

This clonotype was seen at least ten times. The CDR3 region has the DNA TGTGCCAGCAGCTTCAGGACAGGGGTTTACACCTTC. Protein: CASSFRTGVYTF. The chain combines TRBV7-2 with TRBJ1-2; 9 bases align to TRBD1. This CDR3 region has 12 residues. Per germline, CDR1 SGHTA and CDR2 FQGNSA. J lost 11 bases, V lost 3 bases, and 4 bases had no gene match.

This clonotype was seen a few times. This sequence joins TRBV28 and TRBJ2-3; 10 bases match TRBD1. Germline assignment: CDR1 MDHEN and CDR2 SYDVKM. The V segment lost 3 bases and the J segment 5 bases; nucleotides outside the gene matches: 8. The CDR3 loop spans 16 amino acids. This chain's CDR3 is CASSFPRDRGVDTQYF. The CDR3 bases are TGTGCCAGCAGTTTTCCCCGGGACAGGGGAGTAGATACGCAGTATTTT.

The rearrangement joins TRBV27 to TRBJ2-7; D not certain. In germline, CDR1 is MNHEY, CDR2 SMNVEV (reference sequence). This CDR3 is built from 13 residues. The ends were cut back, 3 bases at V and 2 bases at J, with 8 bases in the middle. CDR3 coding DNA: TGTGCCAGCAGTTTCGGGCGGACCTACGAGCAGTACTTC. As protein: CASSFGRTYEQYF.

Only a few counts were recorded for this clonotype. This sequence joins TRBV12-3 or TRBV12-4 and TRBJ1-1; D perhaps matches TRBD1 (6 bases). The CDR3 is 14 amino acids. V lost 6 bases to trimming and J lost 1 base, with 12 bases between them. The CDR3 DNA reads TGTGCCAGCAGCTCTGGGGGGCCGAACACTGAAGCTTTCTTT. This sequence encodes CASSSGGPNTEAFF.

There are a few counts of this clonotype. This chain links TRBV19 with TRBJ2-1; no clear D gene. Trimming took off 5 bases at V and 4 bases at J, with 3 bases between the two ends. Per germline, CDR1 LNHDA and CDR2 SQIVND (reference sequence). The CDR3 is made up of 11 amino acids. CDR3 nucleotides: TGTGCCAGTAGTGAATACAATGAGCAGTTCTTC. Translated: CASSEYNEQFF.

This sequence joins TRBV20-1 and TRBJ2-1; no firm D call. Germline CDR1 reads DFQATT; CDR2 reads SNEGSKA (reference sequence). The CDR3 length is 14 residues. The V and J ends lost 6 bases and 3 bases respectively, with 15 bases between them. DNA for the CDR3: TGCAGTGCCCCCCCCATAGCTGGCTACAATGAGCAGTTCTTC. Translating it yields CSAPPIAGYNEQFF.